The next 19 T cell receptor beta chains were all read from a single sample in a study of CD8 T cells in ankylosing spondylitis. TCRdb reprocessed the 5' RACE reads via MiXCR and lists one record per CDR3 protein. Among 150,000 to 200,000 distinct CDR3 sequences listed, over 10% were seen once. Sequencing was performed on blood, either unsorted or a sorted T cell fraction (not recorded which). The source is a female donor with ankylosing spondylitis or in good health (not recorded which).

This clonotype was seen ten or more times. V is TRBV7-3 and J is TRBJ2-1; D is uncertain. CDR3 length: 13 residues. V was cut by 5 bases and J by 6 bases, with 11 bases left in between. Per germline, CDR1 SGHTA and CDR2 FQGTGA. CDR3: CASSPSPGNEQFF. Here the CDR3 DNA reads TGTGCCAGCAGCCCGTCGCCGGGCAATGAGCAGTTCTTC. The whole variable domain, remainder taken from reference TRBV7-3 and TRBJ2-1, is GAGVSQTPSNKVTEKGKYVELRCDPISGHTALYWYRQSLGQGPEFLIYFQGTGAADDSGLPNDRFFAVRPEGSVSTLKIQRTERGDSAVYLCASSPSPGNEQFFGPGTRLTVL.

This clonotype has only a few counts. V gene TRBV5-1 combines with J gene TRBJ2-1, with 9 positions matching TRBD2. The CDR3 loop spans 15 amino acids. The germline CDR1 and CDR2 sequences are SGHRS and YFSETQ. With V trimmed by 5 bases and J by 6 bases, 9 bases remained unmatched. CDR3 amino acids: CASRPTGTSINEQFF. The CDR3 DNA reads TGCGCCAGCAGGCCTACCGGGACTAGCATCAATGAGCAGTTCTTC.

This clonotype showed up many times. The chain has TRBV27 and TRBJ2-1; perhaps TRBD2 as D (6 bases). CDR1 is MNHEY, CDR2 SMNVEV, per germline (reference sequence). CDR3 size: 14 residues. The V end lost 7 bases, the J end lost 6 bases, and 16 bases lay between the germline ends. CDR3 region: CASTWSTGVNEQFF. The DNA of the CDR3 is TGTGCCAGCACCTGGTCGACGGGGGTCAATGAGCAGTTCTTC.

This clonotype appeared a few times. This rearrangement joins TRBV3-1 to TRBJ1-5, with 9 bases aligning to TRBD1. The length of the CDR3 is 14 residues. Looked up from germline, CDR1 is LGHDT and CDR2 is YNNKEL (reference sequence). V was clipped by 1 base and J by 7 bases; unmatched bases: 2. This chain's CDR3 is CASSQGTGVQPQHF. CDR3 nucleotide sequence: TGTGCCAGCAGCCAAGGGACAGGGGTACAGCCCCAGCATTTT.

This clonotype was counted only a few times. The chain couples TRBV28 to TRBJ1-5; D is uncertain. CDR1 MDHEN and CDR2 SYDVKM come from the germline V gene. CDR3 size: 13 residues. The V gene lost 7 bases and the J gene lost 6 bases, with 13 bases spanning the gap. CDR3 nucleotide sequence: TGTGCCAGCACCACGGACGGCCGTCAGCCCCAGCATTTT. Translated, it gives CASTTDGRQPQHF. The whole variable domain, filled in from reference TRBV28 and TRBJ1-5, reads DVKVTQSSRYLVKRTGEKVFLECVQDMDHENMFWYRQDPGLGLRLIYFSYDVKMKEKGDIPEGYSVSREKKERFSLILESASTNQTSMYLCASTTDGRQPQHFGDGTRLSIL.

This clonotype was counted at least ten times. This chain links TRBV20-1 with TRBJ1-5; 10 bases map to TRBD1. The CDR3 is made up of 14 amino acids. The junction had 1 base not matched to a gene; V was cut back by 1 base and J by 4 bases. Germline assignment: CDR1 DFQATT and CDR2 SNEGSKA (reference sequence). CDR3 bases: TGCAGTGCTAGAGGGGACAGGGGAAATCAGCCCCAGCATTTT. It codes for CSARGDRGNQPQHF.

This clonotype showed up many times. The chain joins TRBV5-5 to TRBJ2-3, with D possibly TRBD2 on 6 matching bases. The CDR3 has 15 amino acids. V lost 2 bases and J lost 0, with 10 bases in between. In germline, CDR1 is SGHKS, CDR2 YYEKEE (reference sequence). The CDR3 loop reads CASSFGGSSTDTQYF. The DNA of the CDR3 is TGTGCCAGCAGCTTTGGGGGGTCTAGCACAGATACGCAGTATTTT.

This clonotype turned up a few times. The V and J genes are TRBV19 and TRBJ1-6, with unresolved D. Trimming took off 5 bases at V and 9 bases at J, with 26 bases between the two ends. Per germline, CDR1 LNHDA and CDR2 SQIVND (reference sequence). The CDR3 is 18 amino acids. The chain's CDR3 is CASSSQPMTLEKGSPLHF. Written as DNA, the CDR3 is TGTGCCAGTAGTTCTCAGCCTATGACACTCGAAAAAGGTTCACCCCTCCACTTT.

In this sample, this clonotype turned up many times. The rearrangement uses TRBV10-3 and TRBJ2-7, with TRBD1 matching over 7 bases. Germline assignment: CDR1 ENHRY and CDR2 SYGVKD. This CDR3 is 11 amino acids long. Trimming at V came to 8 bases and at J to 4 bases, leaving 2 bases not matched to a gene. Written as DNA, the CDR3 is TGTGCCATCGGGACAGCGTACGAGCAGTACTTC. It is translated as CAIGTAYEQYF.

V usage is TRBV12-3 or TRBV12-4 and J usage is TRBJ1-3; D is undetermined. The CDR3 length is 15 residues. With 3 bases removed from V and 0 bases from J, the gap between germline ends came to 9 bases. CDR3 region: CASSFNRNSGNTIYF. Written as DNA, the CDR3 is TGTGCCAGCAGTTTTAACCGAAACTCTGGAAACACCATATATTTT.

This clonotype was detected ten times or more. This chain connects TRBV20-1 to TRBJ2-7, with 14 bases fitting TRBD2. The CDR3 covers 15 residues. CDR1 is DFQATT, CDR2 SNEGSKA, per germline (reference sequence). The ends lost 6 bases at V and 4 bases at J; junction bases unmatched: 8. In DNA form, the CDR3 reads TGCAGTGCACAAGACGGGACTAGCGGGAGTTACGAGCAGTACTTC. Translated: CSAQDGTSGSYEQYF.

This clonotype was picked up many times. The chain joins TRBV25-1 to TRBJ1-2, with D perhaps TRBD1 (5 bases). Per the germline V gene, CDR1 is MGHDK and CDR2 is SYGVNS. The CDR3 is 17 residues long. The ends were cut back, 3 bases at V and 1 base at J, with 18 bases in the middle. The CDR3 spells CASSDGTRSDINYGYTF. In nucleotides, the CDR3 is TGTGCCAGCAGTGACGGGACGCGATCCGATATTAACTATGGCTACACCTTC.

This clonotype has ten or more counts. The chain links TRBV12-3 or TRBV12-4 to TRBJ1-1; D is possibly TRBD1 (5 bases). Between the trimmed V and J ends, which lost 6 bases and 2 bases, there was a span of 16 bases. The CDR3 runs 15 residues. The CDR3 sequence is CASRGVVGVNTEAFF. Written as DNA, the CDR3 is TGTGCCAGCAGGGGGGTCGTGGGAGTTAACACTGAAGCTTTCTTT.

This clonotype showed up just a few times. The chain has TRBV12-3 or TRBV12-4 and TRBJ2-7, with TRBD2 matching over 7 bases. This CDR3 region has 21 residues. V shed 4 bases, J shed 0 bases, and the junction held 24 bases outside the gene matches. The CDR3 loop is CASSSLLSGLIPFTASYEQYF. In nucleotides, the CDR3 is TGTGCCAGCAGTTCGCTCCTTAGCGGGTTGATCCCATTCACCGCCTCCTACGAGCAGTACTTC.

V gene TRBV28 combines with J gene TRBJ2-1; 11 positions match TRBD1. V dropped 5 bases and J dropped 6; count of bases not matched to a gene: 12. CDR3 length equals 17 residues. Germline CDR1 MDHEN, CDR2 SYDVKM. The CDR3 nucleotides are TGTGCCAGCAGTCCCGGGACAGGGGGGGTGGGCCCCAATGAGCAGTTCTTC. Translating gives CASSPGTGGVGPNEQFF.

Ten or more counts support this clonotype. This chain links TRBV28 with TRBJ2-3; perhaps TRBD1 as D (6 bases). Deletions cut 6 bases from V and 4 bases from J, with 20 bases between. The germline V gene encodes CDR1 MDHEN and CDR2 SYDVKM. There are 16 residues in the CDR3. The CDR3 sequence is CASRTDRLRIADTQYF. In DNA form, the CDR3 reads TGTGCCAGCAGGACTGACAGGTTAAGAATAGCAGATACGCAGTATTTT.

The rearrangement links TRBV5-1 to TRBJ2-1, with 7 positions matching TRBD2. The CDR3 is 15 amino acids. V lost 2 bases, J lost 0 bases, and 2 bases stayed unmatched. From germline, CDR1 is SGHRS and CDR2 YFSETQ. The CDR3 DNA follows: TGCGCCAGCAGCTTTCTAGCGGACTCCTACAATGAGCAGTTCTTC. Protein: CASSFLADSYNEQFF.

This clonotype occurred many times. The V gene is TRBV7-3, the J gene TRBJ1-1; D uncertain. Germline-derived CDR1 and CDR2 are SGHTA and FQGTGA. The CDR3 loop spans 14 amino acids. The ends were cut back, 3 bases at V and 1 base at J, with 9 bases in the middle. The CDR3 here is CASSLELANTEAFF. The CDR3 region has the DNA TGTGCCAGCAGCTTGGAACTCGCGAACACTGAAGCTTTCTTT.

This clonotype was found many times. The CDR3 DNA reads as TGTGCCAGCAGTGAAGGACTAGCGGGCCCCGCAGATACGCAGTATTTT. Amino acid sequence: CASSEGLAGPADTQYF. The chain has TRBV2 and TRBJ2-3; TRBD2 agrees at 10 bases. There are 16 residues in the CDR3. V shed 1 base, J shed 4 bases, and the junction held 5 bases outside the gene matches. Germline V gene data show CDR1 as SNHLY and CDR2 as FYNNEI.